This T cell receptor (beta chain) was documented in a study of T cell repertoires in cytomegalovirus infection. Study-level information: Both recently identified HLA-C-restricted and well-studied HLA-B-restricted CMV epitopes were used in the study. Public TCR beta signatures provided an indication of both CMV infection and a matching HLA type. Findings and caveats of the study: The response measured ex vivo was dominated by TCR beta clonotypes (HLA-C-restricted and CMV-specific). Cumulated frequencies of public TCR beta families served to identify carriers of CMV plus the relevant HLA.

As concerns this clonotype: The antigen is unknown.

Germline values: CDR1 DFQATT, CDR2 SNEGSKA (reference sequence). J was trimmed by 4 bases and V by 2 bases; bases with no gene match: 5. This CDR3 contains 14 residues. From the reads, TCRdb called clonotypes with MiXCR, one entry per CDR3 protein. The sample consists of roughly 350,000 distinct CDR3 sequences, roughly 36% of them appearing once. The source was cultured PBMCs, collected from culture after CMV antigen stimulation. The J gene is TRBJ2-3, the V gene TRBV20-1, with 8 bases matching TRBD2. The sequence derives from a human donor in good health (CMV status not recorded). Some clones in this sample may be carry-over from other donors' samples. In nucleotides, the CDR3 is TGCAGTGCTAGACAAACAGCGGGAGCAGATACGCAGTATTTT. It translates to CSARQTAGADTQYF.